This T cell receptor beta chain is from a study of response to subunit inactivated influenza vaccine listed by TCRdb under 2018. In the study overall: Deep quantitative T cell receptor repertoire profiling was used in the study to track responses to a trivalent subunit inactivated influenza vaccine. Points the paper makes about the study in general: It was suggested by the authors that each seasonal influenza vaccination may recruit only a limited number of new T cells.

There are a few counts of this clonotype. This receptor's antigen is unknown. Base qualities are not at hand, and no much larger clone is one base apart. The CDR3 starts with the cysteine, ends with the phenylalanine, and has 16 residues. Only CDR3 DNA remains: 48 bases, in frame from the first base. The germline V gene specifies SGHRS as CDR1 and YFSETQ as CDR2. The germline ends are 11 bases apart after V is trimmed by 4 bases and J by 0 bases. The library came from RT-PCR. Sequencing was performed on an Illumina HiSeq 2500. The public reads were reanalyzed by TCRdb: fastp trimming at Q25, MiXCR alignment, in-frame beta chains only. Each entry is one CDR3 protein sequence, shown with its most common DNA and genes. The sample records hundreds of thousands of distinct CDR3 sequences, around 13% of which are singletons. The ten top clones hold 6% to 7% of the sample.

Material: PBMCs from blood, obtained 14 to 15 days before vaccination. This chain joins TRBV5-1 to TRBJ2-6; matching of 7 bases hints at TRBD1 as the D gene. The TCR originated in a man in his forties or fifties who received an inactivated influenza vaccine. Donor details come from another sample of the same person, matched by shared clones. The CDR3 amino acid sequence is: CASSPGGFSGANVLTF. The sequence in DNA is TGCGCCAGCAGCCCAGGGGGGTTCTCTGGGGCCAACGTCCTGACTTTC.